These 32 T cell receptor beta chains came from one sample sequenced in a study of CD8 T cells in ankylosing spondylitis. Whole-study results and caveats: Typical of ankylosing spondylitis blood, it appeared, was a TCR beta motif of eight highly homologous variants.

Their specific antigens are unknown. TCRdb independently ran MiXCR on the 5' RACE reads; one entry per CDR3 protein. Of 650,000 to 800,000 distinct CDR3 sequences listed, about 20% are singletons. The material sequenced was blood, either unsorted or a sorted T cell fraction (not recorded which). These receptors came from a male donor with ankylosing spondylitis.

This clonotype was seen only a few times. The chain carries TRBV5-1 and TRBJ1-6; 11 bases are shared with TRBD1. V shed 7 bases and J 6 bases; nucleotides not matched to a gene: 6. Germline CDR1 SGHRS, CDR2 YFSETQ. The CDR3 is 15 residues long. The CDR3 sequence is CASAPGTGGNSPLHF. The CDR3 bases are TGCGCCAGCGCCCCCGGGACAGGGGGTAATTCACCCCTCCACTTT. The whole variable domain, remainder taken from reference TRBV5-1 and TRBJ1-6, is KAGVTQTPRYLIKTRGQQVTLSCSPISGHRSVSWYQQTPGQGLQFLFEYFSETQRNKGNFPGRFSGRQFSNSRSEMNVSTLELGDSALYLCASAPGTGGNSPLHFGNGTRLTVT.

The chain links TRBV28 to TRBJ2-4, with D tentatively TRBD1 (5 bases). V was shortened by 2 bases and J by 1 base, with 6 bases between the two germline ends. Germline V gives CDR1 MDHEN, CDR2 SYDVKM. CDR3 length equals 14 residues. CDR3 sequence: CASSLAGAKNIQYF. CDR3 in DNA: TGTGCCAGCAGTTTAGCAGGGGCCAAAAACATTCAGTACTTC.

The rearrangement uses TRBV7-8 and TRBJ2-2; D is ambiguous. Per the germline V gene, CDR1 is SGHVS and CDR2 is FQNEAQ. CDR3 size: 16 residues. Trimming pared 5 bases from V and 3 bases from J, leaving 16 bases between. This CDR3 reads CASSRNGPLDTGELFF. The DNA of the CDR3 is TGTGCCAGCAGCCGAAACGGACCCCTGGACACCGGGGAGCTGTTTTTT. Full variable domain (outside the CDR3, taken from reference TRBV7-8 and TRBJ2-2): GAGVSQSPRYKVAKRGQDVALRCDPISGHVSLFWYQQALGQGPEFLTYFQNEAQLDKSGLPSDRFFAERPEGSVSTLKIQRTQQEDSAVYLCASSRNGPLDTGELFFGEGSRLTVL.

This clonotype occurred a few times. The chain uses TRBV6-2 or TRBV6-3 and TRBJ2-1; 10 bases are shared with TRBD2. Germline V gives CDR1 MNHEY, CDR2 SVGEGT. The CDR3 loop spans 17 amino acids. V was clipped by 0 bases and J by 4 bases; unmatched bases: 6. This CDR3 is CASSYSILAGVYNEQFF. The CDR3 nucleotides are TGTGCCAGCAGTTACTCGATTCTAGCGGGAGTGTACAATGAGCAGTTCTTC.

This clonotype was seen only a few times. The chain couples TRBV15 to TRBJ1-4, with D uncertain. Germline assignment: CDR1 LNHNV and CDR2 YYDKDF (reference sequence). Trimming removed 9 bases from V and 4 bases from J, with 6 bases in between. This CDR3 spans 11 amino acids. CDR3 nucleotides: TGTGCCACAGGCATTAATGAAAAACTGTTTTTT. Translated: CATGINEKLFF.

V gene TRBV2 combines with J gene TRBJ1-5, with D unresolved. The germline gives CDR1 SNHLY, CDR2 FYNNEI. V shed 3 bases and J shed 2 bases, with 11 bases lying between them. The CDR3 runs to 15 residues. The CDR3 coding sequence is TGTGCCAGCAGTGATTCGGCAGGCGGCAATCAGCCCCAGCATTTT. This translates into CASSDSAGGNQPQHF.

This clonotype was observed a few times. V is TRBV4-2 and J is TRBJ2-1; D is undetermined. The V and J ends lost 0 bases and 1 base respectively, with 13 bases between them. This CDR3 is 17 amino acids long. Germline-derived CDR1 and CDR2 are LGHNA and YNFKEQ. This chain's CDR3 is CASSQERNAGSYNEQFF. The CDR3 DNA reads TGTGCCAGCAGCCAAGAGAGAAATGCTGGGTCCTACAATGAGCAGTTCTTC.

This clonotype occurred a few times. The rearrangement joins TRBV20-1 to TRBJ1-2, with D uncertain. Germline loops: CDR1 DFQATT, CDR2 SNEGSKA (reference sequence). The V gene lost 0 bases and the J gene lost 4 bases, with 9 bases spanning the gap. The CDR3 loop spans 13 amino acids. CDR3 region: CSARDFAGYGYTF. The DNA for the CDR3 is TGCAGTGCTAGAGATTTCGCCGGCTATGGCTACACCTTC.

V is TRBV5-1 and J is TRBJ2-1; 7 nucleotides align to TRBD2. V was pared by 0 bases and J by 8 bases, with 8 bases of the junction left unmatched. The CDR3 length is 15 residues. Looked up from germline, CDR1 is SGHRS and CDR2 is YFSETQ. CDR3 nucleotide sequence: TGCGCCAGCAGCTTGGACGCGGGAGATGTATATGAGCAGTTCTTC. This encodes CASSLDAGDVYEQFF.

The chain carries TRBV5-1 and TRBJ2-7, with D perhaps TRBD2 (6 bases). Germline V lookup: CDR1 SGHRS, CDR2 YFSETQ. The V end was cut by 0 bases, the J end by 3 bases, with 13 bases between. The CDR3 has 15 amino acids. In DNA, the CDR3 is TGCGCCAGCAGCTTGGGGGACGGGAGAGGCTACGAGCAGTACTTC. Translating it yields CASSLGDGRGYEQYF.

In this sample, this clonotype turned up a few times. The rearrangement links TRBV14 to TRBJ2-7; the match to TRBD1 covers 11 bases. V dropped 6 bases and J dropped 3; count of bases not matched to a gene: 7. The V gene's germline CDR1 is SGHDN and CDR2 FVKESK. The CDR3 has 15 residues. CDR3 in DNA: TGTGCCAGCAGATCCGGGACAGGGGGAGTCTACGAGCAGTACTTC. This gives the protein CASRSGTGGVYEQYF. The whole variable domain, remainder taken from reference TRBV14 and TRBJ2-7, is EAGVTQFPSHSVIEKGQTVTLRCDPISGHDNLYWYRRVMGKEIKFLLHFVKESKQDESGMPNNRFLAERTGGTYSTLKVQPAELEDSGVYFCASRSGTGGVYEQYFGPGTRLTVT.

The CDR3 loop is CASSFGQGVWANVLTF. CDR3 DNA sequence: TGTGCCAGCAGCTTCGGACAGGGTGTGTGGGCCAACGTCCTGACTTTC. The chain joins TRBV5-5 to TRBJ2-6; 8 nucleotides line up with TRBD1. CDR3 length: 16 amino acids. CDR1 and CDR2 from the germline V gene are SGHKS and YYEKEE (reference sequence). V shed 2 bases, J shed 5 bases, and the junction held 6 bases outside the gene matches.

The CDR3 region is CASSYSSSGKRTDTQYF. CDR3 nucleotide sequence: TGTGCCAGCAGTTACTCTTCTAGCGGAAAACGCACAGATACGCAGTATTTT. The chain carries TRBV6-5 and TRBJ2-3, with 7 bases that match TRBD2. Germline-derived CDR1 and CDR2 are MNHEY and SVGAGI. The CDR3 extends over 17 amino acids. V was clipped by 0 bases and J by 1 base; unmatched bases: 7.

The chain employs TRBV14 and TRBJ2-3; weak D call: TRBD1 (6 bases). This CDR3 is built from 14 residues. Germline V lookup: CDR1 SGHDN, CDR2 FVKESK. Trimming left V 6 bases short and J 4 bases short, with 14 bases between. CDR3 in amino acids: CASSTQGRADTQYF. In DNA form, the CDR3 reads TGTGCCAGCAGTACCCAGGGGCGCGCAGATACGCAGTATTTT. Full variable domain (remainder filled in from reference TRBV14 and TRBJ2-3): EAGVTQFPSHSVIEKGQTVTLRCDPISGHDNLYWYRRVMGKEIKFLLHFVKESKQDESGMPNNRFLAERTGGTYSTLKVQPAELEDSGVYFCASSTQGRADTQYFGPGTRLTVL.

The gene calls are TRBV7-9 and TRBJ1-2; 7 bases line up with TRBD1. With 3 bases clipped from V and 5 bases from J, the junction kept 9 bases outside the gene matches. This CDR3 is 15 amino acids long. From germline, CDR1 is SEHNR and CDR2 FQNEAQ (reference sequence). Here the CDR3 reads CASSLKGANLYGYTF. DNA for the CDR3: TGTGCCAGCAGCTTGAAGGGGGCCAATCTTTATGGCTACACCTTC.

In its sample, this clonotype was seen once. The chain recombines TRBV11-2 with TRBJ2-3; the match to TRBD2 covers 10 bases. Germline CDR1 and CDR2: SGHAT and FQNNGV. The CDR3 runs to 17 residues. V was clipped by 1 base and J by 1 base; unmatched bases: 5. The CDR3 bases are TGTGCCAGCAGCTTAGGATTTGGGACTAGCGGCACAGATACGCAGTATTTT. It translates to CASSLGFGTSGTDTQYF.

The rearrangement joins TRBV3-1 to TRBJ2-3, with a tentative D call TRBD2 (7 bases). The CDR3 is 15 residues long. Germline V lookup: CDR1 LGHDT, CDR2 YNNKEL (reference sequence). V was clipped by 4 bases and J by 4 bases, with 15 bases between them. DNA of the CDR3: TGTGCCAGCAGCCGAAGGGGGGGAGTCCCAGATACGCAGTATTTT. Its translation: CASSRRGGVPDTQYF.

The chain carries TRBV12-3 or TRBV12-4 and TRBJ1-1, with D perhaps TRBD1 (5 bases). This CDR3 region has 14 residues. V was pared by 4 bases and J by 1 base, with 10 bases between. The CDR3 protein is CASSSDTPNTEAFF. The CDR3 coding sequence is TGTGCCAGCAGTTCGGACACCCCGAACACTGAAGCTTTCTTT.

The chain carries TRBV7-2 and TRBJ1-1; no clear D gene. CDR3 length: 13 amino acids. V was trimmed by 2 bases and J by 3 bases, leaving 7 bases between them. Germline CDR1 and CDR2: SGHTA and FQGNSA. CDR3 in DNA: TGTGCCAGCAGCTTATTTAAGGACACTGAAGCTTTCTTT. Protein product: CASSLFKDTEAFF.

The rearrangement links TRBV29-1 to TRBJ2-3; D possibly corresponds to TRBD2 (6 bases). CDR1 SQVTM and CDR2 ANQGSEA come from the germline V gene. This CDR3 is 13 amino acids long. The V end was cut by 3 bases, the J end by 0 bases, with 7 bases between. As DNA, the CDR3 is TGCAGCGTTGAGGAGGGTAGCACAGATACGCAGTATTTT. As protein: CSVEEGSTDTQYF.

The chain couples TRBV7-9 to TRBJ2-7; D unresolved. Trimming cost V 8 bases and J 0 bases, with 8 bases left between them. CDR3 length: 12 residues. Germline V CDR1 and CDR2: SEHNR, FQNEAQ (reference sequence). CDR3 region: CASGPSSYEQYF. The CDR3 coding sequence is TGTGCCAGCGGGCCGAGCTCCTACGAGCAGTACTTC.

The chain is built from TRBV2 and TRBJ2-7; 9 bases line up with TRBD1. The J segment lost 2 bases and the V segment lost 7 bases, leaving 15 bases of the junction unmatched. The CDR3 is 17 residues long. Germline assignment: CDR1 SNHLY and CDR2 FYNNEI. CDR3 sequence reads: CASKPVITGTGTYEQYF. CDR3 nucleotide sequence: TGTGCCAGCAAACCGGTTATTACCGGGACAGGGACCTACGAGCAGTACTTC.

The CDR3, as DNA: TGTGCCAGCAGAGACGCGGGGACCTATGGCTACACCTTC. It yields the protein CASRDAGTYGYTF. J is TRBJ1-2 and V is TRBV27; D is perhaps TRBD1 (5 bases). V was clipped by 6 bases and J by 4 bases, with 12 bases between them. CDR3 size: 13 residues. Per germline, CDR1 MNHEY and CDR2 SMNVEV (reference sequence).

This clonotype turned up a few times. The chain links TRBV6-5 to TRBJ1-1; the D gene is possibly TRBD1 (6 bases). Germline V gives CDR1 MNHEY, CDR2 SVGAGI. V was shortened by 3 bases and J by 0 bases, with 8 bases between the two germline ends. The CDR3 is 14 amino acids. CDR3 bases: TGTGCCAGCAGTTATCGGACAGTGAACACTGAAGCTTTCTTT. Residues: CASSYRTVNTEAFF.

This clonotype was picked up a small number of times. The chain is built from TRBV12-3 or TRBV12-4 and TRBJ2-1; 7 bases line up with TRBD1. Trimming cost V 3 bases and J 6 bases; bases outside gene matches: 2. This CDR3 contains 13 residues. Here the CDR3 reads CASSFSGGNEQFF. The CDR3, as DNA: TGTGCCAGCAGTTTCTCAGGGGGCAATGAGCAGTTCTTC.

The rearrangement uses TRBV5-6 and TRBJ1-5; no clear D. This CDR3 spans 15 amino acids. The germline V gene has CDR1 SGHDT and CDR2 YYEEEE. Trimming took 2 bases from V and 0 from J, leaving 9 bases between them. The CDR3 DNA reads as TGTGCCAGCAGCTTACTGGGATTTAGCAATCAGCCCCAGCATTTT. This codes for CASSLLGFSNQPQHF.

This chain uses TRBV28 with TRBJ2-7, with D perhaps matching TRBD1 or TRBD2 (7 bases each). This CDR3 has 14 residues. CDR1 is MDHEN and CDR2 is SYDVKM in the germline V gene. Between the trimmed V and J ends, which lost 7 bases and 5 bases, there was a span of 18 bases. CDR3 sequence (DNA): TGTGCCAGCACCCTCAGCGGGACAGCCCACGAGCAGTACTTC. Translated, it gives CASTLSGTAHEQYF. The full variable domain, rest sourced from reference TRBV28 and TRBJ2-7, is DVKVTQSSRYLVKRTGEKVFLECVQDMDHENMFWYRQDPGLGLRLIYFSYDVKMKEKGDIPEGYSVSREKKERFSLILESASTNQTSMYLCASTLSGTAHEQYFGPGTRLTVT.

The V gene is TRBV3-1, the J gene TRBJ2-3; D is unresolved. The CDR3 is 15 amino acids. Trimming removed 2 bases from V and 1 base from J, with 10 bases in between. Germline CDR1 and CDR2: LGHDT and YNNKEL (reference sequence). The CDR3: CASSQRIPGTDTQYF. In DNA form, the CDR3 reads TGTGCCAGCAGCCAAAGGATCCCTGGCACAGATACGCAGTATTTT.

The chain is built from TRBV2 and TRBJ1-2, with 9 bases identical to TRBD1. This CDR3 contains 14 residues. Unmatched junction bases numbered 6, after V lost 7 bases and J lost 3 bases. Germline lookup yields CDR1 SNHLY and CDR2 FYNNEI. DNA of the CDR3: TGTGCCAGCAAGTACAGGGGGCTGGACTATGGCTACACCTTC. Its translation is CASKYRGLDYGYTF.

This clonotype was seen a few times. This chain connects TRBV7-2 to TRBJ2-5; D not resolved. The CDR3 totals 13 residues. The germline V gene has CDR1 SGHTA and CDR2 FQGNSA. V was pared by 2 bases and J by 2 bases, with 6 bases between. Here the CDR3 reads CASSLITQETQYF. As DNA, the CDR3 is TGTGCCAGCAGCTTAATAACACAAGAGACCCAGTACTTC.

This clonotype was seen more than once but under ten times. The chain links TRBV6-5 to TRBJ2-7; 8 nucleotides align to TRBD1. CDR1 and CDR2 from the germline V gene are MNHEY and SVGAGI. Germline trimming cut 0 bases from V and 0 bases from J; bases unmatched to any gene: 7. CDR3 size: 17 residues. CDR3 bases: TGTGCCAGCAGTTACTCACAGGGGGTGATTGACTCCTACGAGCAGTACTTC. It encodes CASSYSQGVIDSYEQYF.

The chain recombines TRBV7-9 with TRBJ2-1; 8 nucleotides agree with TRBD2. This CDR3 region has 16 residues. V shed 5 bases and J 1 base; nucleotides not matched to a gene: 7. Germline V gives CDR1 SEHNR, CDR2 FQNEAQ (reference sequence). The CDR3 region has the DNA TGTGCCAGCAGCCCCACGGGGGGGGAATCCTACAATGAGCAGTTCTTC. It encodes CASSPTGGESYNEQFF.